Following are 23 T cell receptor beta chains from one sample sequenced in a study of OX40 agonist ivuxolimab in advanced cancers. Assay: immunoSEQ multiplex PCR; the TCRdb copy retains only in-frame clones and omits some. Of 60,000 to 75,000 clones listed, roughly 90% are singletons. The sequenced sample was CD4+ or CD8+ T cells sorted from blood, obtained in a trial of the OX40 agonist ivuxolimab. The receptors stem from an adult with an advanced solid tumor such as melanoma, head and neck, liver or kidney cancer.

The gene calls are TRBV18 and TRBJ2-4, with D maybe TRBD2 (6 bases). Germline V gene data show CDR1 as KGHSH and CDR2 as LQKENI. The CDR3 consists of 17 residues. V was pared by 2 bases and J by 1 base, with 15 bases between. The CDR3 sequence is CASSPEEGLGAKNIQYF. The CDR3 nucleotides read TGTGCCAGCTCACCAGAGGAGGGGCTAGGGGCCAAAAACATTCAGTACTTC.

The J gene is TRBJ2-1, the V gene TRBV19; 10 bases map to TRBD1. The CDR3 is 15 amino acids. The J segment lost 3 bases and the V segment lost 5 bases, leaving 4 bases of the junction unmatched. The germline CDR1 and CDR2 sequences are LNHDA and SQIVND (reference sequence). DNA for the CDR3: TGTGCCAGTAGTGCGGGACAGGGGCGCTACAATGAGCAGTTCTTC. As protein: CASSAGQGRYNEQFF.

The genes are TRBV7-9 and TRBJ1-4; D is unresolved. V was shortened by 5 bases and J by 0 bases, with 13 bases between the two germline ends. The CDR3 runs to 16 residues. In germline, CDR1 is SEHNR, CDR2 FQNEAQ (reference sequence). The CDR3: CASSRLGSATNEKLFF. The DNA of the CDR3 is TGTGCCAGCAGCCGTCTAGGCTCTGCAACTAATGAAAAACTGTTTTTT. The full variable domain, in which reference TRBV7-9 and TRBJ1-4 provide the parts outside the CDR3, is DTGVSQNPRHKITKRGQNVTFRCDPISEHNRLYWYRQTLGQGPEFLTYFQNEAQLEKSRLLSDRFSAERPKGSFSTLEIQRTEQGDSAMYLCASSRLGSATNEKLFFGSGTQLSVL.

This clone was recorded only once. This CDR3 reads CASSLIQRNSYEQYF. The CDR3 bases are TGTGCCAGCAGCTTAATCCAGCGGAACTCCTACGAGCAGTACTTC. The J gene is TRBJ2-7, the V gene TRBV11-3, with TRBD2 as a possible D gene (5 bases). CDR3 length equals 15 residues. Per germline, CDR1 SGHNT and CDR2 YENEEA. The V end lost 2 bases, the J end lost 0 bases, and 11 bases lay between the germline ends.

The chain has TRBV15 and TRBJ2-7, with TRBD1 identical over 9 bases. Germline V lookup: CDR1 LNHNV, CDR2 YYDKDF (reference sequence). V dropped 4 bases and J dropped 5; count of bases not matched to a gene: 6. This CDR3 has 14 amino acids. The CDR3 spells CATSKGQGVDEQYF. As DNA, the CDR3 is TGTGCCACCAGCAAGGGACAGGGAGTCGACGAGCAGTACTTC. The full variable domain, in which reference TRBV15 and TRBJ2-7 provide the parts outside the CDR3, is DAMVIQNPRYQVTQFGKPVTLSCSQTLNHNVMYWYQQKSSQAPKLLFHYYDKDFNNEADTPDNFQSRRPNTSFCFLDIRSPGLGDTAMYLCATSKGQGVDEQYFGPGTRLTVT.

The gene calls are TRBV6-1 and TRBJ2-7, with unresolved D. V lost 0 bases and J 13 bases, leaving 13 bases between the germline ends. Germline CDR1 and CDR2: MNHNS and SASEGT. This CDR3 contains 12 residues. The CDR3 region has the DNA TGTGCCAGCAGTGAAGCGCAGGTTGTAGGTTACTTC. Translation: CASSEAQVVGYF.

The CDR3 coding sequence is TGTGCCAGCAGCTTAGCAGGGACCTCTGGAAACACCATATATTTT. Protein: CASSLAGTSGNTIYF. The chain combines TRBV7-8 with TRBJ1-3; tentatively, D is TRBD1 (5 bases). Germline V gene data show CDR1 as SGHVS and CDR2 as FQNEAQ. The CDR3 sequence is 15 residues long. V was shortened by 0 bases and J by 0 bases, with 6 bases between the two germline ends.

This sequence joins TRBV7-8 and TRBJ2-1; D is ambiguous. V was shortened by 2 bases and J by 7 bases, with 9 bases between the two germline ends. The germline CDR1 and CDR2 sequences are SGHVS and FQNEAQ. CDR3 length: 13 residues. The CDR3 region is CASSLRSPNEQFF. The DNA of the CDR3 is TGTGCCAGCAGCTTAAGGTCTCCAAATGAGCAGTTCTTC.

V usage is TRBV5-1 and J usage is TRBJ2-2; 8 bases fit TRBD1. There are 15 residues in the CDR3. Unmatched junction bases numbered 9, after V lost 6 bases and J lost 5 bases. Germline values: CDR1 SGHRS, CDR2 YFSETQ. CDR3 DNA sequence: TGCGCCAGCACACCGACAGGGGCGGGGACCGGGGAGCTGTTTTTT. Protein sequence: CASTPTGAGTGELFF.

The DNA of the CDR3 is TGTGCCAGCAGGACGACTAGCGGGGGGGGAGAGACCCAGTACTTC. It is translated as CASRTTSGGGETQYF. The V and J genes are TRBV2 and TRBJ2-5; TRBD2 agrees at 14 bases. Germline V CDR1 and CDR2: SNHLY, FYNNEI. The CDR3 runs to 15 residues. V gave up 6 bases and J gave up 4 bases; unmatched junction bases: 4.

The V call is TRBV9, the J call TRBJ1-6; D is perhaps TRBD1 (6 bases). The length of the CDR3 is 15 residues. Germline values: CDR1 SGDLS, CDR2 YYNGEE. V was trimmed by 3 bases and J by 6 bases, leaving 13 bases between them. CDR3 amino acids: CASSATGIANSPLHF. As DNA, the CDR3 is TGTGCCAGCAGCGCAACAGGGATAGCTAATTCACCCCTCCACTTT. The full variable domain, in which reference TRBV9 and TRBJ1-6 provide the parts outside the CDR3, is DSGVTQTPKHLITATGQRVTLRCSPRSGDLSVYWYQQSLDQGLQFLIQYYNGEERAKGNILERFSAQQFPDLHSELNLSSLELGDSALYFCASSATGIANSPLHFGNGTRLTVT.

This chain links TRBV30 with TRBJ2-2; 7 bases match TRBD1. CDR3 length equals 20 residues. V was clipped by 2 bases and J by 1 base; unmatched bases: 19. The V gene's germline CDR1 is GTSNPN and CDR2 SVGIG (reference sequence). The CDR3 sequence: CAWSLRVAGGVSWNTGELFF. CDR3 coding DNA: TGTGCCTGGAGTCTAAGAGTGGCAGGGGGTGTATCATGGAACACCGGGGAGCTGTTTTTT. The full variable domain, its missing parts supplied by reference TRBV30 and TRBJ2-2, is SQTIHQWPATLVQPVGSPLSLECTVEGTSNPNLYWYRQAAGRGLQLLFYSVGIGQISSEVPQNLSASRPQDRQFILSSKKLLLSDSGFYLCAWSLRVAGGVSWNTGELFFGEGSRLTVL.

The genes are TRBV5-1 and TRBJ2-1; tentatively, D is TRBD1 or TRBD2 (6 bases each). CDR1 SGHRS and CDR2 YFSETQ come from the germline V gene. The CDR3 contains 15 residues. V was cut by 4 bases and J by 7 bases, with 18 bases left in between. The CDR3 coding sequence is TGCGCCAGCAGCCCGCCGGTGGGGGGCTCGAATGAGCAGTTCTTC. Amino acid sequence: CASSPPVGGSNEQFF. The complete variable domain, with remaining parts taken from reference TRBV5-1 and TRBJ2-1, reads KAGVTQTPRYLIKTRGQQVTLSCSPISGHRSVSWYQQTPGQGLQFLFEYFSETQRNKGNFPGRFSGRQFSNSRSEMNVSTLELGDSALYLCASSPPVGGSNEQFFGPGTRLTVL.

The V call is TRBV19, the J call TRBJ1-2; tentative D call: TRBD1 (6 bases). The germline V gene encodes CDR1 LNHDA and CDR2 SQIVND (reference sequence). V lost 3 bases and J lost 8, with 10 bases in between. There are 12 residues in the CDR3. The DNA of the CDR3 is TGTGCCAGTAGTATGGGGGGGCGAGGCTACACCTTC. The encoded protein is CASSMGGRGYTF.

The rearrangement joins TRBV7-3 to TRBJ2-3; 10 positions match TRBD1. CDR1 SGHTA and CDR2 FQGTGA come from the germline V gene. V shed 4 bases and J 3 bases; nucleotides not matched to a gene: 7. CDR3 length: 16 amino acids. The CDR3 DNA is TGTGCCAGCAGCTCGAGACAGGGGGCAGGGACAGATACGCAGTATTTT. As protein: CASSSRQGAGTDTQYF.

The CDR3 reads CASSLVPLDTQYF. CDR3 nucleotides: TGTGCCAGCAGCCTAGTACCCCTAGATACGCAGTATTTT. This chain connects TRBV7-2 to TRBJ2-3; D remains unclear. Looked up from germline, CDR1 is SGHTA and CDR2 is FQGNSA. The CDR3 is 13 amino acids. Trimming removed 5 bases at V and 5 bases at J, with 11 bases between.

This chain uses TRBV6-1 with TRBJ1-2; D uncertain. CDR1 MNHNS and CDR2 SASEGT come from the germline V gene. Trimming stripped 6 bases from V and 2 bases from J, with 13 bases between. The CDR3 loop spans 14 amino acids. The CDR3 region has the DNA TGTGCCAGCAGGTATTTAGGAGGGAACTATGGCTACACCTTC. Protein product: CASRYLGGNYGYTF.

The chain recombines TRBV14 with TRBJ2-6; perhaps TRBD2 as D (7 bases). Germline V lookup: CDR1 SGHDN, CDR2 FVKESK. This CDR3 spans 17 amino acids. V gave up 4 bases and J gave up 2 bases, with 15 bases separating them. The CDR3 spells CASSRDPGGPGANVLTF. In DNA, the CDR3 is TGTGCCAGCAGCCGAGACCCGGGGGGCCCTGGGGCCAACGTCCTGACTTTC. The variable domain in full, with the rest retrieved from reference TRBV14 and TRBJ2-6, is EAGVTQFPSHSVIEKGQTVTLRCDPISGHDNLYWYRRVMGKEIKFLLHFVKESKQDESGMPNNRFLAERTGGTYSTLKVQPAELEDSGVYFCASSRDPGGPGANVLTFGAGSRLTVL.

The chain employs TRBV4-1 and TRBJ2-1; D tentatively fits TRBD1 or TRBD2 (5 bases each). V shed 0 bases and J shed 6 bases, with 15 bases lying between them. Germline-derived CDR1 and CDR2 are MGHRA and YSYEKL. This CDR3 is 16 amino acids long. CDR3 in DNA: TGCGCCAGCAGCCAAGATCGGGGCGCATTCGGCAATGAGCAGTTCTTC. It translates to CASSQDRGAFGNEQFF.

The chain recombines TRBV6-6 with TRBJ1-2; D remains unclear. V was cut by 2 bases and J by 3 bases, with 7 bases left in between. Germline V gene lookup returns CDR1 MNHNY and CDR2 SVGAGI (reference sequence). The CDR3 length is 13 residues. Written as DNA, the CDR3 is TGTGCCAGCAGTTACGGAGGAGACTATGGCTACACCTTC. Protein product: CASSYGGDYGYTF.

This chain joins TRBV30 and TRBJ2-6; the D is unclear. CDR1 and CDR2 (germline): GTSNPN, SVGIG (reference sequence). V lost 1 base and J 2 bases, leaving 6 bases between the germline ends. CDR3 length equals 14 residues. In nucleotides, the CDR3 is TGTGCCTGGAGTGGCCAGACTGGGGCCAACGTCCTGACTTTC. As protein: CAWSGQTGANVLTF. Using reference TRBV30 and TRBJ2-6 for the parts outside the CDR3, the full variable domain is SQTIHQWPATLVQPVGSPLSLECTVEGTSNPNLYWYRQAAGRGLQLLFYSVGIGQISSEVPQNLSASRPQDRQFILSSKKLLLSDSGFYLCAWSGQTGANVLTFGAGSRLTVL.

The genes are TRBV10-1 and TRBJ2-2; 10 positions agree with TRBD1. Germline values: CDR1 WNHNN, CDR2 SYGVQD (reference sequence). With V trimmed by 6 bases and J by 7 bases, 8 bases remained unmatched. The CDR3 has 15 residues. Written as DNA, the CDR3 is TGCGCCAGCAGCCCGACAGGGGGCTATGACGGGGAGCTGTTTTTT. Translating gives CASSPTGGYDGELFF.

V is TRBV29-1 and J is TRBJ2-7; TRBD1 matches 11 bases. Germline CDR1 reads SQVTM; CDR2 reads ANQGSEA. The ends lost 4 bases at V and 4 bases at J; junction bases unmatched: 6. This CDR3 has 14 residues. CDR3 residues: CSVVSGTGGYEQYF. DNA for the CDR3: TGCAGCGTTGTCTCCGGGACAGGGGGATACGAGCAGTACTTC.